The rows below give T cell receptor beta chains drawn from one sample of a study of shared clonotypes between healthy human individuals. TCRdb's copy holds only in-frame clones and misses some; the assay was immunoSEQ multiplex PCR. The top ten hold 0.1% to 0.15% of the sample, which has roughly 2.4 million clones, around 95% seen once. The sequenced sample consisted of naive CD4+ T cells sorted from blood. These receptors were collected from a man younger than 35 in good health. The CDR3 runs from the conserved cysteine through the conserved F or W. A D gene is named only where the DNA matches it firmly. Clone size is not always given. Where it is, it says once, few, many or a class for expanded clones.

j_call | d_call | v_call | clone_size | cdr3_nt | cdr3_aa
TRBJ1-4 | - | TRBV7-2 | - | TGTGCCAGCAGGTCTTCCCCCTCCGCAACTAATGAAAAACTGTTTTTT | CASRSSPSATNEKLFF
TRBJ2-7 | TRBD2 | TRBV7-9 | - | TGTGCCAGCAGCTCCAGGACTAGCGGGGCCTCCTACGAGCAGTACTTC | CASSSRTSGASYEQYF
TRBJ2-3 | - | TRBV5-1 | - | TGCGCCAGCAGCTTGACGGGCGATACGCAGTATTTT | CASSLTGDTQYF
TRBJ2-7 | TRBD1 | TRBV4-3 | once | TGCGCCAGCAAGGGACAGGGGGGACCTTACGAGCAGTACTTC | CASKGQGGPYEQYF
TRBJ1-2 | - | TRBV30 | - | TGTGCCTGGAGGACCTATCTAGATACCGGGCCTCGCTACACCTTC | CAWRTYLDTGPRYTF
TRBJ1-1 | - | TRBV6-6 | - | TGTGCCAGCAGTTACTTAGGGGGTACCATGAACACTGAAGCTTTCTTT | CASSYLGGTMNTEAFF
TRBJ2-1 | TRBD2 | TRBV5-1 | - | TGCGCCAGCAGCTCCGCGGGAGGGCCCATCGATGAGCAGTTCTTC | CASSSAGGPIDEQFF
TRBJ1-2 | TRBD1 | TRBV7-2 | - | TGTGCCAGCAGCTTAGTACGGAGGGGGCGGGCCTATGGCTACACCTTC | CASSLVRRGRAYGYTF
TRBJ1-5 | TRBD1 | TRBV7-9 | - | TGTGCCAGCAGCTTAGGTCTGGGACAGGGTGGAAGTGGCAATCAGCCCCAGCATTTT | CASSLGLGQGGSGNQPQHF
TRBJ1-5 | - | TRBV19 | - | TGTGCCAGTAGTATAGGGGGGCCCTATAATCAGCCCCAGCATTTT | CASSIGGPYNQPQHF
TRBJ2-7 | - | TRBV5-3 | - | TGTGCCAGAAGCCCCTATCTGAGGGATGGCTACGAGCAGTACTTC | CARSPYLRDGYEQYF
TRBJ2-7 | TRBD2 | TRBV7-2 | - | TGTGCCAGCAGCTTCCGACTAGCGGGAGGCCTCTCCTACGAGCAGTACTTC | CASSFRLAGGLSYEQYF
TRBJ2-5 | TRBD2 | TRBV5-1 | - | TGCGCCAGCAGCCGACTAGCGGGGGAAGAGACCCAGTACTTC | CASSRLAGEETQYF
TRBJ2-2 | - | TRBV4-3 | - | TGCGCCAGCAGCCAAGTAGGGGCCCCCATTGCGAACACCGGGGAGCTGTTTTTT | CASSQVGAPIANTGELFF
TRBJ2-5 | - | TRBV10-3 | - | TGTGCCATCAGCCGGACAGTAGAAGAGACCCAGTACTTC | CAISRTVEETQYF
TRBJ1-5 | - | TRBV5-6 | - | TGTGCCAGCAGCTTGTTGAAGAGCAATCAGCCCCAGCATTTT | CASSLLKSNQPQHF
TRBJ2-7 | TRBD2 | TRBV7-2 | - | TGTGCCAGCAACGGCGGGGGGGGCGGAAGACAGTACTTC | CASNGGGGGRQYF
TRBJ1-5 | - | TRBV5-1 | few | TGCGCCAGCAGCTTGCAGGGAGGCAATCAGCCCCAGCATTTT | CASSLQGGNQPQHF
TRBJ2-3 | TRBD2 | TRBV6-5 | - | TGTGCCAGCAGTTCGAATAGCGGGAGAATAACAGATACGCAGTATTTT | CASSSNSGRITDTQYF
TRBJ1-1 | TRBD1 | TRBV6-6 | - | TGTGCCAGCAGCTTGCAGGGACAGGCCACCCCTGAAGCTTTCTTT | CASSLQGQATPEAFF
TRBJ2-5 | TRBD2 | TRBV11-2 | - | TGTGCCAGCAGCTTTTTCGGGAGGCGTCAAGAGACCCAGTACTTC | CASSFFGRRQETQYF
TRBJ2-5 | TRBD1 | TRBV6-6 | - | TGTGCCAGCAGTTACACAGGACAGGGGGGCGGAGAGACCCAGTACTTC | CASSYTGQGGGETQYF
TRBJ1-5 | - | TRBV6-6 | - | TGTGCCAGCAGCTCCCTGGTGTCCCGCGGCAATCAGCCCCAGCATTTT | CASSSLVSRGNQPQHF
TRBJ1-1 | - | TRBV6-1 | - | TGTGCCAGCAGTGAGGAGGGCTCGGCCACTGAAGCTTTCTTT | CASSEEGSATEAFF
TRBJ2-5 | TRBD1 | TRBV28 | - | TGTGCCAGCAGTTTATCCTGGACAGGCCAAGAGACCCAGTACTTC | CASSLSWTGQETQYF